The clone carrying this T cell receptor beta chain was seen repeatedly, ten times or more. The record originates from a study of T-cell reconstitution after alpha-beta-depleted transplantation in children. Preparation of the TCRbeta library used unique molecular identifiers. Using its own MiXCR run on the PCR reads, TCRdb lists one record per CDR3 protein. Here the sample spans about 340,000 distinct CDR3 sequences, about 14% being singletons. Per germline, CDR1 SGHRS and CDR2 YFSETQ. Unmatched junction bases numbered 8, after V lost 5 bases and J lost 9 bases. This CDR3 is built from 15 residues. The input for sequencing was PBMCs, taken from the stem cell graft. This receptor was obtained from a human donor who donated a stem cell graft to a child with Fanconi anemia. The chain employs TRBV5-1 and TRBJ2-1, with 13 positions matching TRBD2. For the CDR3, the DNA is TGCGCCAGCAGTTCGGCGACTAGCGGGGGGACTGAGCAGTTCTTC. This gives the protein CASSSATSGGTEQFF.